The T cell receptor beta chain under discussion was sequenced for a study of shared clonotypes between healthy human individuals. Findings and limits, study-wide: Only blood samples were collected, and tissue repertoires likely differ. Clonotype sharing among donors likely depends on sequencing depth.

In the original processing: ImmunoSEQ sequences covered only the junction and lacked quality scores; filtering therefore differed. Here immunoSEQ multiplex PCR was the method, and the copy in TCRdb shows in-frame clones only, minus some. The DNA was the basis for D and trimming; V, J and clone size are from that table. The top ten hold under 0.45% of the sample, which has 1.6 million or so clones, approximately 98.5% seen once. Germline CDR1 reads LNHNV; CDR2 reads YYDKDF (reference sequence). This CDR3 is built from 15 residues. With V trimmed by 1 base and J by 4 bases, 6 bases remained unmatched. Comment on this clone: Its specificity is not known.

The specimen sequenced was naive CD4+ T cells sorted from blood. The subset: CD45RA+ positively selected. The chain links TRBV15 to TRBJ1-2; TRBD1 matches 7 bases. The clonotype originates from a man aged 25 to 45 in good health. Written as DNA, the CDR3 is TGTGCCACCAGCAGAGTGGGACAGTACCCCTATGGCTACACCTTC. This encodes CATSRVGQYPYGYTF.